The 23 T cell receptor beta chains below come from one sample, sequenced in a study of T cell responses to AZD1222 COVID-19 vaccine. Some clones are missing from TCRdb's copy, which holds only in-frame ones; the method was immunoSEQ multiplex PCR. The table shows 99,000 or so clones, with more than 85% occurring only once. Sequenced here: peripheral blood, sampled on day 0 of AZD1222 vaccination. All receptors come from an adult in good health.

The V call is TRBV27, the J call TRBJ2-1; 8 positions match TRBD2. Germline trimming cut 0 bases from V and 15 bases from J; bases unmatched to any gene: 10. Germline V gene data show CDR1 as MNHEY and CDR2 as SMNVEV (reference sequence). The CDR3 has 14 amino acids. The CDR3 DNA sequence: TGTGCCAGCAGTTTATCGTGGGGGCTAGCGGGTCCGTTCTTC. This gives the protein CASSLSWGLAGPFF.

The chain combines TRBV6-5 with TRBJ1-2; maybe TRBD1 (6 bases). There are 13 residues in the CDR3. V was shortened by 6 bases and J by 7 bases, with 15 bases between the two germline ends. Germline lookup yields CDR1 MNHEY and CDR2 SVGAGI. CDR3 residues: CASSPGADRGYTF. CDR3 bases: TGTGCCAGCAGCCCAGGGGCGGATCGTGGCTACACCTTC.

The rearrangement links TRBV25-1 to TRBJ2-2; 8 bases map to TRBD2. J gave up 4 bases and V 2 bases, and 6 bases lay outside the gene matches. The CDR3 covers 16 residues. CDR1 is MGHDK and CDR2 is SYGVNS in the germline V gene. In DNA, the CDR3 is TGTGCCAGCAGTGAAGTCGACGGGAGGGGCACCGGGGAGCTGTTTTTT. Translated, it gives CASSEVDGRGTGELFF.

This clone is a singleton in its sample. The rearrangement links TRBV28 to TRBJ2-1; 10 nucleotides align to TRBD1. The CDR3 is made up of 13 amino acids. CDR1 MDHEN and CDR2 SYDVKM come from the germline V gene. Unmatched junction bases numbered 1, after V lost 5 bases and J lost 6 bases. The CDR3 spells CASSRDRGNEQFF. In DNA form, the CDR3 reads TGTGCCAGCAGTAGGGACAGGGGCAATGAGCAGTTCTTC. Full variable domain (rest looked up from reference TRBV28 and TRBJ2-1): DVKVTQSSRYLVKRTGEKVFLECVQDMDHENMFWYRQDPGLGLRLIYFSYDVKMKEKGDIPEGYSVSREKKERFSLILESASTNQTSMYLCASSRDRGNEQFFGPGTRLTVL.

The chain carries TRBV5-1 and TRBJ2-2; D is unclear. With 0 bases removed from V and 2 bases from J, the gap between germline ends came to 5 bases. CDR3 length: 14 residues. Germline V gene sequence: CDR1 SGHRS, CDR2 YFSETQ. The CDR3 region is CASSLGGNTGELFF. CDR3 DNA: TGCGCCAGCAGCTTGGGCGGAAACACCGGGGAGCTGTTTTTT.

The chain uses TRBV7-2 and TRBJ2-7, with a weak D call TRBD1 (6 bases). CDR1 SGHTA and CDR2 FQGNSA come from the germline V gene. Trimming removed 1 base from V and 7 bases from J, with 17 bases in between. CDR3 length equals 15 residues. The CDR3 DNA sequence: TGTGCCAGCAGCTTAGGGGGGACATCCGTTGGGGAGCAGTACTTC. Encoded protein: CASSLGGTSVGEQYF.

With respect to this clone: One junction end does not reproduce the germline sequence, and a read error may be involved. The chain couples TRBV18 to TRBJ2-1, with 7 positions matching TRBD2. The germline CDR1 and CDR2 sequences are KGHSH and LQKENI. This CDR3 has 11 amino acids. The CDR3 is CASSPGGERIF. As DNA, the CDR3 is TGTGCCAGCTCACCAGGGGGGGAGAGGATCTTC.

The V and J genes are TRBV6-4 and TRBJ1-1; no clear D gene. CDR1 MRHNA and CDR2 SNTAGT come from the germline V gene. Trimming cost V 0 bases and J 1 base, with 3 bases left between them. The CDR3 extends over 13 amino acids. CDR3 amino acids: CASSDSSNTEAFF. DNA for the CDR3: TGTGCCAGCAGTGACTCTTCGAACACTGAAGCTTTCTTT.

V gene TRBV10-3 combines with J gene TRBJ1-2, with D uncertain. Germline-derived CDR1 and CDR2 are ENHRY and SYGVKD. V lost 3 bases and J lost 4, with 9 bases in between. This CDR3 spans 13 amino acids. The CDR3 spells CAISERNSYGYTF. The CDR3, as DNA: TGTGCCATCAGTGAAAGGAATTCCTATGGCTACACCTTC.

The CDR3 here is CASSSGQISRPNYNEQFF. The CDR3 DNA is TGTGCCAGCAGCTCGGGACAGATTAGTAGACCCAACTACAATGAGCAGTTCTTC. The gene calls are TRBV7-9 and TRBJ2-1; 7 positions agree with TRBD1. Losses at the gene ends were 4 bases for V and 3 bases for J; bases not matched to a gene: 15. CDR3 size: 18 residues. Germline V gene sequence: CDR1 SEHNR, CDR2 FQNEAQ (reference sequence).

The chain joins TRBV12-3 or TRBV12-4 to TRBJ2-5; tentative D call: TRBD1 (6 bases). The length of the CDR3 is 13 residues. The germline V and J ends were trimmed by 5 bases and 3 bases, with 10 bases remaining between them. The CDR3 protein is CASSPPGEETQYF. Here the CDR3 DNA reads TGTGCCAGCAGTCCCCCAGGGGAAGAGACCCAGTACTTC.

V usage is TRBV27 and J usage is TRBJ1-5; D is unclear. The V gene lost 0 bases and the J gene lost 8 bases, with 23 bases spanning the gap. This CDR3 region has 18 residues. Looked up from germline, CDR1 is MNHEY and CDR2 is SMNVEV (reference sequence). The CDR3 sequence: CASSLSWEGRSEGKPQHF. The CDR3 DNA reads TGTGCCAGCAGTTTATCTTGGGAGGGCAGGAGCGAGGGAAAGCCCCAGCATTTT.

In its sample, this clone was seen once. At the DNA level, this CDR3 is encoded by other sequences in the same sample as well. V is TRBV5-1 and J is TRBJ2-5; 8 bases match TRBD1. CDR3 size: 14 residues. Losses at the gene ends were 4 bases for V and 1 base for J; bases not matched to a gene: 3. Per germline, CDR1 SGHRS and CDR2 YFSETQ. This CDR3 reads CASSLGQVQETQYF. Written as DNA, the CDR3 is TGCGCCAGCAGCCTGGGACAGGTCCAAGAGACCCAGTACTTC.

CDR3 loop: CASSLGAGQPQHF. In DNA form, the CDR3 reads TGTGCCAGCAGCTTGGGGGCCGGACAGCCCCAGCATTTT. The rearrangement uses TRBV11-3 and TRBJ1-5; D is perhaps TRBD1 (6 bases). CDR1 is SGHNT and CDR2 is YENEEA in the germline V gene. V was cut by 3 bases and J by 7 bases, with 10 bases left in between. The CDR3 is made up of 13 amino acids.

The V call is TRBV2, the J call TRBJ2-1; no definite D call. Germline loops: CDR1 SNHLY, CDR2 FYNNEI. V was cut by 10 bases and J by 0 bases, with 4 bases left in between. The CDR3 length is 11 residues. Here the CDR3 reads CATASYNEQFF. The CDR3, as DNA: TGTGCCACCGCCTCCTACAATGAGCAGTTCTTC. The full variable domain, completed using reference TRBV2 and TRBJ2-1, is EPEVTQTPSHQVTQMGQEVILRCVPISNHLYFYWYRQILGQKVEFLVSFYNNEISEKSEIFDDQFSVERPDGSNFTLKIRSTKLEDSAMYFCATASYNEQFFGPGTRLTVL.

This chain connects TRBV10-3 to TRBJ2-5; D uncertain. The CDR3 extends over 14 amino acids. Trimming removed 6 bases at V and 1 base at J, with 12 bases between. Per the germline V gene, CDR1 is ENHRY and CDR2 is SYGVKD. The CDR3: CAISDSAAQETQYF. CDR3 sequence (DNA): TGTGCCATCAGCGACTCGGCGGCCCAAGAGACCCAGTACTTC.

CDR3 coding DNA: TGCAGCTCAGGACAGCGAATGAACACTGAAGCTTTCTTT. Encoded protein: CSSGQRMNTEAFF. This chain joins TRBV29-1 and TRBJ1-1, with a tentative D call TRBD1 (6 bases). V was pared by 8 bases and J by 0 bases, with 13 bases between. Germline V gene lookup returns CDR1 SQVTM and CDR2 ANQGSEA. The CDR3 covers 13 residues.

This chain uses TRBV7-2 with TRBJ2-7, with 8 bases fitting TRBD1. The V gene's germline CDR1 is SGHTA and CDR2 FQGNSA. The length of the CDR3 is 13 residues. V lost 6 bases to trimming and J lost 2 bases; unmatched junction nucleotides: 3. This CDR3 reads CASRPQGAYEQYF. The CDR3 coding sequence is TGTGCCAGCAGACCACAGGGGGCCTACGAGCAGTACTTC.

J is TRBJ2-3 and V is TRBV6-2 or TRBV6-3; 15 nucleotides align to TRBD2. Germline values: CDR1 MNHEY, CDR2 SVGEGT. There are 16 residues in the CDR3. Trimming at V came to 4 bases and at J to 6 bases, leaving 5 bases not matched to a gene. In nucleotides, the CDR3 is TGTGCCAGCAGTTCTGGACTAGCGGGAGGGTTGGATACGCAGTATTTT. Its translation: CASSSGLAGGLDTQYF.

Written as DNA, the CDR3 is TGCAGCGCAATACTAGCGGAGGGCGGCAATGAGCAGTTCTTC. Protein sequence: CSAILAEGGNEQFF. This chain links TRBV29-1 with TRBJ2-1; 8 bases align to TRBD2. The CDR3 has 14 residues. The junction had 11 bases not matched to a gene; V was cut back by 7 bases and J by 6 bases. In germline, CDR1 is SQVTM, CDR2 ANQGSEA.

The chain carries TRBV11-2 and TRBJ2-1, with TRBD2 matching over 8 bases. The CDR3 covers 15 residues. After removal of 5 bases from V and 9 bases from J, the junction contained 12 bases not matched to a gene. Germline V gives CDR1 SGHAT, CDR2 FQNNGV. The DNA of the CDR3 is TGTGCCAGCAGCGAACACGGGAGGGCGGGCGGTGAGCAGTTCTTC. This encodes CASSEHGRAGGEQFF.

This chain uses TRBV15 with TRBJ1-6; D uncertain. The germline V gene encodes CDR1 LNHNV and CDR2 YYDKDF (reference sequence). The CDR3 runs to 16 residues. V shed 1 base and J shed 0 bases, with 7 bases lying between them. This CDR3 is CATSRVGSSYNSPLHF. CDR3 in DNA: TGTGCCACCAGCAGAGTCGGGAGCTCCTATAATTCACCCCTCCACTTT. The entire variable domain, with the rest obtained from reference TRBV15 and TRBJ1-6, is as follows: DAMVIQNPRYQVTQFGKPVTLSCSQTLNHNVMYWYQQKSSQAPKLLFHYYDKDFNNEADTPDNFQSRRPNTSFCFLDIRSPGLGDTAMYLCATSRVGSSYNSPLHFGNGTRLTVT.

The chain links TRBV28 to TRBJ1-5, with D maybe TRBD1 (6 bases). The CDR3 loop spans 10 amino acids. Deletions cut 8 bases from V and 11 bases from J, with 10 bases between. Germline CDR1 and CDR2: MDHEN and SYDVKM. In nucleotides, the CDR3 is TGTGCCAGCTACAGGGAGACCCAGCATTTT. As protein: CASYRETQHF.